This T cell receptor (beta chain) derives from a study of shared clonotypes between healthy human individuals (dated by TCRdb to between 2020 and 2021). Background for the entire study: The cohort included three men and a couple of women between 18 and 49 years of age. Per donor, three plates each were used for CD4 naive and CD4 memory, two for CD8 naive, and one for CD8 memory. To estimate repertoire size and how much clonotypes are shared between individuals, the study performed deep sequencing of blood TCR repertoires from a few healthy adults. To increase sequencing depth and limit assay-specific biases, TCR repertoire library preparation and sequencing were carried out by different laboratories using diverse techniques. Each donor's leukapheresis produced roughly between about 0.9 and 9.5 billion PBMCs.

Study-wide findings and limitations: Compared with non-shared clonotypes, the clonotypes found in all four sorted-subset donors had higher generation probabilities. Rarefaction of sorted-subset datasets indicated incomplete sequencing despite the large sequencing depth. Sampling was restricted to blood, and TCR repertoires in tissue are likely to differ from TCR repertoires in blood. Across a handful of donors, about 5.2% of naive CD4, roughly 3.5% of naive CD8, around 2.5% of memory CD4, and approximately 0.42% of memory CD8 clonotypes were shared. The small number of donors limited the genetic and exposure-history diversity represented. Based on pairwise subsampling, the degree of clonotype sharing among donors was expected to be affected by sequencing depth. Naive subsets generally had larger estimated clonotype richness than memory subsets.

About this clone itself: Its recognized antigen is unknown. No much larger clonotype is one base removed from it; base qualities were not supplied.

The V end gives up 6 bases and the J end 4 bases, leaving 8 bases in the junction not matched to a gene. Per the germline V gene (reference sequence), PRHDT is the CDR1 and FYEKMQ is the CDR2. Its CDR3 holds 15 amino acids, cysteine through phenylalanine. Only the CDR3 portion is preserved as DNA: 45 bases, with reading frame beginning at the first base. For the CD8 naive samples, CD45RO-negative cells were positively selected for CCR7, yielding a CD45RA+CCR7+ population from which TemRA cells were excluded. The donors were healthy, HIV-negative adults who had no recently reported acute infections or vaccinations. Only Caucasian adults living in Nashville, Tennessee, USA were represented among the donors. Blood was collected by leukapheresis, and PBMCs were isolated by Ficoll-Histopaque density gradient centrifugation and then cryopreserved in liquid nitrogen vapor phase. Purity and quantity of every magnetically sorted T cell population were checked by analytical flow cytometry. Genomic DNA was isolated from each sorted fraction and quantified by UV absorbance on a Nanodrop 2000c.

Using the deep immunoSEQ assay, TCR CDR3 regions were amplified from genomic DNA by multiplex PCR. Extracted genomic DNA from each cell subset was spread evenly across all wells of several immunoSEQ 96-well plates, with each plate serving as a replicate. For sorted subsets, approximately 0.2 ug of genomic DNA, equivalent to some 33,000 T cell genomes, went into each replicate PCR. The purified libraries were quantified using a Qubit 3.0 fluorometer, sized with a Bioanalyzer 2100, and then quantified again using the KAPA Library Quantification kit. Every immunoSEQ 96-well plate was sequenced on a dedicated single-read 150-cycle Illumina NextSeq 550 flow cell. On the authors' methods: Because the immunoSEQ output held only junctional sequences and lacked quality scores, the filtering could not match the filtering applied to full-length reads. Sequences were annotated with PyIR, a Python wrapper for IgBLAST v1.9, and V/J genes and CDR3 were assigned using IMGT germline references. Reads with weak V/J assignments (E-value above 1e-6), missing CDR3, stop codons, out-of-frame junctions, or ambiguous translated residues were removed. V3J clonotypes were defined by identical inferred V gene, J gene, and CDR3 amino acid sequence. To compute the percentage overlap between repertoires, the number of shared unique clonotypes was divided by the size of the smaller repertoire. Richness of each repertoire was evaluated using RTK rarefaction, the Chao1 estimator, and Recon v2.1 estimates of unobserved clonotypes. OLGA was used to compute generation probabilities for all TCRbeta clonotypes that the gDNA method yielded from a few donors. This is the immuneACCESS table as TCRdb keeps it, with only in-frame sequences that have V and J called. A part of the clones is gone; compared with another copy, unresolved V genes explain less than half, and the rest is unexplained. V and J calls and clone size are copied from that table; D and trimming were computed from the DNA. Present in this sample are millions of clones, approximately 94% of which were seen just once. In total, the top ten clones hold 1.5% to 2% of the sample.

This sequence uses TRBV13 and TRBJ2-1, and 8 junctional nucleotides match TRBD2. Sequencing was done on a sample of naive CD8+ T cells from PBMCs. This specimen's cell subset or site label, per the study, means: CD45RA+CCR7+. This receptor was taken from a man aged 18 to 30 in good health. Some clones in this sample may be carry-over from other donors' samples. The DNA sequence is as follows: TGTGCCAGCAGTTCGAGCGGGAGTGGGTACAATGAGCAGTTCTTC. This codes for CASSSSGSGYNEQFF.